The clone carrying this TCR beta chain was detected only a few times. The germline V gene encodes CDR1 SEHNR and CDR2 FQNEAQ (reference sequence). V was pared by 5 bases and J by 6 bases, with 17 bases between. The CDR3 totals 15 residues. Source study methods: Estimation of nucleated cell counts relied on the amplification of reference gene primers. Assay used: immunoSEQ multiplex PCR; TCRdb lists only in-frame clones, some missing. V and J calls and clone size come straight from that table; D and trimming were deduced from the DNA. In the table there are about 170,000 clones, roughly nine tenths of which are singletons. This sample was included in a study of blood T cell repertoires in COVID-19. Overall study context: Donors in the United States, Italy and Spain gave samples during acute or convalescent COVID-19. Sample material is recorded as cDNA or gDNA derived from T cells, B-cell-depleted T cells, or PBMCs.

Input material: peripheral blood. The chain recombines TRBV7-9 with TRBJ2-1; TRBD2 is a possible D gene (5 bases). The sequence came from a woman between 55 and 75 years old with COVID-19, enrolled during active disease. The CDR3 DNA is TGTGCCAGCAGCCGGAGCGGTCTCTCCAGCAATGAGCAGTTCTTC. Encoded protein: CASSRSGLSSNEQFF.